This T cell receptor (beta chain) was retrieved from a study of blood T cells in healthy people across ages. This clonotype came up a few times. The antigen is unknown. The study's findings and limits: Observed TCR beta diversity per million T cells went down as age went up. This fall followed a roughly linear course with age.

Primed by a sample-barcoded 5' primer and a J-beta primer mix, a second PCR proceeded for about 7 to 11 cycles. TCRdb used MiXCR to reprocess the 5' RACE reads, holding one entry per CDR3 protein. The repertoire holds fewer than 650,000 distinct CDR3 sequences, with over 25% as singletons. Individuals who donated were healthy Caucasians from Russia aged about 6 to 100. The authors drew 7.5 to 10 milliliters of peripheral blood from each donor. The sample also formed part of further work on T cells of mothers and their children.

The TCR was taken from a boy under 10 years old in good health. The sequenced material came from blood.

The DNA of the CDR3 is TGCGCCAGCAGCCCCATATCCAGGGCCCTCTCCTCCTCTGGGGCCAACGTCCTGACTTTC. Amino acids: CASSPISRALSSSGANVLTF. The V call is TRBV5-1, the J call TRBJ2-6, with TRBD1 as a possible D gene (5 bases). The germline gives CDR1 SGHRS, CDR2 YFSETQ. V lost 4 bases and J 0 bases, leaving 23 bases between the germline ends. CDR3 size: 20 residues.